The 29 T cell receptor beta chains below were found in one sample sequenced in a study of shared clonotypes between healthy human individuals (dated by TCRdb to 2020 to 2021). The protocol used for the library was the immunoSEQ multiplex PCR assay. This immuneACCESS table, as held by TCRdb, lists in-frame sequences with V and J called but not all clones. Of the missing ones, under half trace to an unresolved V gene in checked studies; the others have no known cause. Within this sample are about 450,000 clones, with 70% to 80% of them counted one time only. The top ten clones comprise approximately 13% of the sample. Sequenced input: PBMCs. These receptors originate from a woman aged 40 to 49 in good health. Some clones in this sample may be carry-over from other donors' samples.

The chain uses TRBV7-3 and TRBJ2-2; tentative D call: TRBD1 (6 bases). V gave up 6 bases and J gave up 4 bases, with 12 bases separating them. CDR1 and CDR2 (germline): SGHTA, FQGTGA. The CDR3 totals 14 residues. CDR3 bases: TGTGCCAGCAGTGGGAACAGGGCCACCGGGGAGCTGTTTTTT. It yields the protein CASSGNRATGELFF.

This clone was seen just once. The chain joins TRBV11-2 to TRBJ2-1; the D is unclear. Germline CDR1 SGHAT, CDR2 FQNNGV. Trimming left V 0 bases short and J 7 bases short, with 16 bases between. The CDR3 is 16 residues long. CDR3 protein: CASSLDLSALWNEQFF. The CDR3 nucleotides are TGTGCCAGCAGCTTAGACTTGTCTGCCCTCTGGAATGAGCAGTTCTTC.

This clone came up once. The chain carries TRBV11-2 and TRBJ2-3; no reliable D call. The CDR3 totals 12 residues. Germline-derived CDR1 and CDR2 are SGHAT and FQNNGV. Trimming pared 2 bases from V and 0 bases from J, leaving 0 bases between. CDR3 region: CASSLSTDTQYF. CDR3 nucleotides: TGTGCCAGCAGCTTAAGCACAGATACGCAGTATTTT.

The CDR3: CASSDVGRVYNEQFF. The CDR3 nucleotides read TGTGCCAGCAGCGATGTCGGGAGAGTATACAATGAGCAGTTCTTC. The chain recombines TRBV7-3 with TRBJ2-1; possible D gene TRBD2, 6 bases. The CDR3 is 15 amino acids. The V gene's germline CDR1 is SGHTA and CDR2 FQGTGA. V was clipped by 5 bases and J by 4 bases, with 15 bases between them.

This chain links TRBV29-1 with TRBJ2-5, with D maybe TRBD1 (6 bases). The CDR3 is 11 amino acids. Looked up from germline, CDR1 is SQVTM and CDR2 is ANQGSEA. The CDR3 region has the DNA TGCAGTACAGGGACGCAAGAGACCCAGTACTTC. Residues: CSTGTQETQYF. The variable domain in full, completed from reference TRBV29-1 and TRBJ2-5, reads SAVISQKPSRDICQRGTSLTIQCQVDSQVTMMFWYRQQPGQSLTLIATANQGSEATYESGFVIDKFPISRPNLTFSTLTVSNMSPEDSSIYLCSTGTQETQYFGPGTRLLVL.

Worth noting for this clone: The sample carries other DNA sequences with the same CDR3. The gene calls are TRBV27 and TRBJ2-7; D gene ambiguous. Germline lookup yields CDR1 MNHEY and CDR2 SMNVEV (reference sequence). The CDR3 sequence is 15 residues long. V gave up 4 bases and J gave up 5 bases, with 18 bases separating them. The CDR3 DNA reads TGTGCCAGCAGTTCCCCGAGGCGGATATCCCACGAGCAGTACTTC. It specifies CASSSPRRISHEQYF.

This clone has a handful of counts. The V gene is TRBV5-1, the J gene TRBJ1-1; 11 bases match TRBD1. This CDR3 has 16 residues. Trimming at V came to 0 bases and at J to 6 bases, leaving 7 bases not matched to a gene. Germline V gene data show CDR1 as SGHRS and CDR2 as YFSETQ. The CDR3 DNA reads TGCGCCAGCAGCTTGGATGGACAGGGGGCGTTTGCTGAAGCTTTCTTT. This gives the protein CASSLDGQGAFAEAFF.

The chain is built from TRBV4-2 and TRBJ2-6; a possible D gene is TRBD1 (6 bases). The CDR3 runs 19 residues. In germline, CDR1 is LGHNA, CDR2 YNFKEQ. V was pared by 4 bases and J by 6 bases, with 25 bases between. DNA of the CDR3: TGTGCCAGCAGCCCACTAACCGGGACAACTCTTGATGTGGCCAACGTCCTGACTTTC. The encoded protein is CASSPLTGTTLDVANVLTF.

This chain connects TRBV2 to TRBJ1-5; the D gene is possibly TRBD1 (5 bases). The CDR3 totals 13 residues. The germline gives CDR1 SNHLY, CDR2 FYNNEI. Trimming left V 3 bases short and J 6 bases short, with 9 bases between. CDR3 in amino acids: CASSDSGAQPQHF. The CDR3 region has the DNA TGTGCCAGCAGTGATAGTGGGGCTCAGCCCCAGCATTTT. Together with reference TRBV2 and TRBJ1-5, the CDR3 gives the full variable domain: EPEVTQTPSHQVTQMGQEVILRCVPISNHLYFYWYRQILGQKVEFLVSFYNNEISEKSEIFDDQFSVERPDGSNFTLKIRSTKLEDSAMYFCASSDSGAQPQHFGDGTRLSIL.

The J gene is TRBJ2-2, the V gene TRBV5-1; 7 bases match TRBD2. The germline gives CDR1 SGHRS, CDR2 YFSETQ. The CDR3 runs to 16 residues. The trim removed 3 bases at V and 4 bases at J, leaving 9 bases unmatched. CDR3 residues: CASSWGGSATTGELFF. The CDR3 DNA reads TGCGCCAGCAGCTGGGGGGGAAGCGCGACCACCGGGGAGCTGTTTTTT. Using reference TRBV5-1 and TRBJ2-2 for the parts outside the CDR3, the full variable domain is KAGVTQTPRYLIKTRGQQVTLSCSPISGHRSVSWYQQTPGQGLQFLFEYFSETQRNKGNFPGRFSGRQFSNSRSEMNVSTLELGDSALYLCASSWGGSATTGELFFGEGSRLTVL.

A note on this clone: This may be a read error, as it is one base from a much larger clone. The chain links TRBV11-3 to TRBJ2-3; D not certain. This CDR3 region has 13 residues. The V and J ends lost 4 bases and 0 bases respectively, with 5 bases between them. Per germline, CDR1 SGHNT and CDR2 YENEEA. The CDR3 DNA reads TGTGCCAGCAGCTCCACTAGCACAGATACGCAGTATTTT. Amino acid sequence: CASSSTSTDTQYF.

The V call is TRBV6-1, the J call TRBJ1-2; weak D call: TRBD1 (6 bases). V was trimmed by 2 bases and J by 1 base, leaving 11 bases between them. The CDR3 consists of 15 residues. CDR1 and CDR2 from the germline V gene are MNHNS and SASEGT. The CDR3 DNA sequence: TGTGCCAGCAGTGAAAAGGGACACATTAACTATGGCTACACCTTC. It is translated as CASSEKGHINYGYTF.

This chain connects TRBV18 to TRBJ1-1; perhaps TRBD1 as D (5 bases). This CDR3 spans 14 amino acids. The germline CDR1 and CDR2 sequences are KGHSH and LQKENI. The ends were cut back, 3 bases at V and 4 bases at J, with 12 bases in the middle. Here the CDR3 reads CASSPAGEFTEAFF. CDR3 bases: TGTGCCAGCTCACCGGCGGGGGAGTTCACTGAAGCTTTCTTT.

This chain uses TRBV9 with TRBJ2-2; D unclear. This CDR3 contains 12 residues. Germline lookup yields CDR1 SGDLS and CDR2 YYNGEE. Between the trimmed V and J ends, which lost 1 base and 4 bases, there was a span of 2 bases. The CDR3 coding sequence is TGTGCCAGCAGCGTAAGCACCGGGGAGCTGTTTTTT. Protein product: CASSVSTGELFF.

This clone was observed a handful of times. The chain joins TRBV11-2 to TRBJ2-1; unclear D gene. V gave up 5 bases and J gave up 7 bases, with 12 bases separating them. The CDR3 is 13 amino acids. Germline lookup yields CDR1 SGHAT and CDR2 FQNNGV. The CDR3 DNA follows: TGTGCCAGCAGCCCGGACCCCCGTAATGAGCAGTTCTTC. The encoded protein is CASSPDPRNEQFF. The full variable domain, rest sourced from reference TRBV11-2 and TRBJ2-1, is EAGVAQSPRYKIIEKRQSVAFWCNPISGHATLYWYQQILGQGPKLLIQFQNNGVVDDSQLPKDRFSAERLKGVDSTLKIQPAKLEDSAVYLCASSPDPRNEQFFGPGTRLTVL.

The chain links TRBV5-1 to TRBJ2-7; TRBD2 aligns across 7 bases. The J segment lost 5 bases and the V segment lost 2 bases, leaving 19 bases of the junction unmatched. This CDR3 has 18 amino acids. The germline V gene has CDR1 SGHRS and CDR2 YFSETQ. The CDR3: CASSFDGEPIAGGDEQYF. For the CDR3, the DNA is TGCGCCAGCAGCTTCGACGGCGAACCTATAGCGGGTGGAGACGAGCAGTACTTC.

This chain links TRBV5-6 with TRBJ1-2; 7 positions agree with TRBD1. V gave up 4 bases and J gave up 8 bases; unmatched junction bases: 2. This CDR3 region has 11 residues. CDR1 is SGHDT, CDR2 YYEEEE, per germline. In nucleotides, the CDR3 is TGTGCCAGCAGCATCAGGGGGGGCTACACCTTC. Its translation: CASSIRGGYTF.

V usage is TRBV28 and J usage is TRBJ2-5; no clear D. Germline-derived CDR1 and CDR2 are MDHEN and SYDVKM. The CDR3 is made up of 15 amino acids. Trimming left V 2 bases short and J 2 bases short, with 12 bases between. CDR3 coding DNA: TGTGCCAGCAGTTTACGACTCCTGGGACAAGAGACCCAGTACTTC. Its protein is CASSLRLLGQETQYF.

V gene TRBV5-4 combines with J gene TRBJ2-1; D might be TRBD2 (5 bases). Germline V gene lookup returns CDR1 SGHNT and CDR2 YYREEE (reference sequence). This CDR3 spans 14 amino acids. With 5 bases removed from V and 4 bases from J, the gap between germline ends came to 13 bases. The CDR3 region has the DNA TGTGCCAGCAGTACCCAAACTAGTTACAATGAGCAGTTCTTC. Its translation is CASSTQTSYNEQFF.

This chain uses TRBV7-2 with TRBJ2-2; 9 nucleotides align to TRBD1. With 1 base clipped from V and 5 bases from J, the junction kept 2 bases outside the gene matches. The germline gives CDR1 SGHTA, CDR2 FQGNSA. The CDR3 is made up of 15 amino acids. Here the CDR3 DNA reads TGTGCCAGCAGCTTAGGACAGGGGGGGACCGGGGAGCTGTTTTTT. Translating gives CASSLGQGGTGELFF.

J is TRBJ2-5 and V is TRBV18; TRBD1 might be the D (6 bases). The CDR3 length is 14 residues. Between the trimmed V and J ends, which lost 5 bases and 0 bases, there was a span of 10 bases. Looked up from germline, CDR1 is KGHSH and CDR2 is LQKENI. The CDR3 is CASSEDSNQETQYF. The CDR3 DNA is TGTGCCAGCTCAGAGGACAGTAACCAAGAGACCCAGTACTTC.

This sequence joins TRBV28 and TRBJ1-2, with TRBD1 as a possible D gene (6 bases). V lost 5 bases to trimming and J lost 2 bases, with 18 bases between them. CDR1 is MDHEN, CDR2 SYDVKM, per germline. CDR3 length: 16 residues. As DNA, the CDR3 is TGTGCCAGCAGTCGACCCCTGGGGGCAGGGAACTATGGCTACACCTTC. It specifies CASSRPLGAGNYGYTF.

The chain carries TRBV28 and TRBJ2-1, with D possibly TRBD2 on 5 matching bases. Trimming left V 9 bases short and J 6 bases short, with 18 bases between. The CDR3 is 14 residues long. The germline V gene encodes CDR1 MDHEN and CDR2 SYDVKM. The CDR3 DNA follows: TGTGCCAGTAACCCGGCACCGGCGGGCAATGAGCAGTTCTTC. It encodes CASNPAPAGNEQFF.

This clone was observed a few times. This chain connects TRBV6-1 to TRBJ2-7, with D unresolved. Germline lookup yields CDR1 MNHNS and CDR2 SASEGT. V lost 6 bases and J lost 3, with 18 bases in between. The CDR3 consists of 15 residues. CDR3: CASREFTAPIYEQYF. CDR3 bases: TGTGCCAGCAGGGAGTTTACAGCGCCGATCTACGAGCAGTACTTC.

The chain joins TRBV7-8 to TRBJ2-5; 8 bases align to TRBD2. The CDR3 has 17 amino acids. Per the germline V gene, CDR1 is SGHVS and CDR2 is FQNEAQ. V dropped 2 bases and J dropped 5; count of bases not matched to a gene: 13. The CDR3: CASSLSLSGRAGETQYF. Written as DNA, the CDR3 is TGTGCCAGCAGCTTATCCCTTTCCGGGAGGGCCGGCGAGACCCAGTACTTC. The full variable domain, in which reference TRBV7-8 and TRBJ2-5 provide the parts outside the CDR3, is GAGVSQSPRYKVAKRGQDVALRCDPISGHVSLFWYQQALGQGPEFLTYFQNEAQLDKSGLPSDRFFAERPEGSVSTLKIQRTQQEDSAVYLCASSLSLSGRAGETQYFGPGTRLLVL.

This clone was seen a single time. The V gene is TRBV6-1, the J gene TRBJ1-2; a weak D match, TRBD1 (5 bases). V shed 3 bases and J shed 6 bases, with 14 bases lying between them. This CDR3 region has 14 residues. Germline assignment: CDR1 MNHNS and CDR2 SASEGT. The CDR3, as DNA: TGTGCCAGCAGTGAGGCAGGGTGGATGGATGGCTACACCTTC. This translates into CASSEAGWMDGYTF.

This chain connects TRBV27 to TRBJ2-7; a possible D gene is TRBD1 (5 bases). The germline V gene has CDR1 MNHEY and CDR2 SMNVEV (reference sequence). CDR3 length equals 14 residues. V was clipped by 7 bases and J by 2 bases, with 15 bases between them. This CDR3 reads CASTDSAKPYEQYF. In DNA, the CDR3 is TGTGCCAGCACCGACAGCGCAAAGCCCTACGAGCAGTACTTC.

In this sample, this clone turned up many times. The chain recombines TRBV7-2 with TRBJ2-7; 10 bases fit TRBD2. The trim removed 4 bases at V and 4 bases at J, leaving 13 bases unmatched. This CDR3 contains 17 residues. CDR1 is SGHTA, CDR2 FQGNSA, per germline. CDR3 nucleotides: TGTGCCAGCAGCTCAGCACCATATAGCGGGAGGAGGTACGAGCAGTACTTC. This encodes CASSSAPYSGRRYEQYF.

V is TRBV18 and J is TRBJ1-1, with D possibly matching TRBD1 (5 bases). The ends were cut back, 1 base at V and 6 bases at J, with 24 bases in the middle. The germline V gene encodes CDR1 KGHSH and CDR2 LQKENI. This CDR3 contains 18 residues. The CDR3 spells CASSPRGLRSPLSSEAFF. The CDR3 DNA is TGTGCCAGCTCACCACGGGGCTTGAGGTCCCCTTTGTCCTCTGAAGCTTTCTTT.